These 20 T cell receptor beta chains came from one sample sequenced in a study of blood T cell repertoires in COVID-19. TCRdb's table, derived via immunoSEQ multiplex PCR, lists solely in-frame clones and lacks some. Of about 40,000 clones listed, approximately 86% are singletons. The sample was peripheral blood. Receptor source: a man aged 50-60 years with active COVID-19.

The rearrangement uses TRBV12-5 and TRBJ2-1; D gene ambiguous. The CDR3 length is 16 residues. The V end was cut by 0 bases, the J end by 5 bases, with 14 bases between. Germline V gives CDR1 LGHNT, CDR2 FRNRAP. The CDR3 DNA reads as TGTGCTAGTGGTTTGGTTCCCAGGCAACTCCACAATGAGCAGTTCTTC. Residues: CASGLVPRQLHNEQFF.

This clone was observed once. The chain links TRBV9 to TRBJ2-6; 8 bases fit TRBD1. With 4 bases clipped from V and 4 bases from J, the junction kept 4 bases outside the gene matches. Germline CDR1 and CDR2: SGDLS and YYNGEE. The CDR3 is 15 residues long. The CDR3 region is CASSQGAAGANVLTF. CDR3 sequence (DNA): TGTGCCAGCAGCCAGGGGGCAGCCGGGGCCAACGTCCTGACTTTC.

This clone turned up a few times. This chain uses TRBV6-5 with TRBJ1-3; tentative D call: TRBD1 (6 bases). The V gene's germline CDR1 is MNHEY and CDR2 SVGAGI. Trimming took off 6 bases at V and 0 bases at J, with 12 bases between the two ends. The CDR3 loop spans 15 amino acids. DNA of the CDR3: TGTGCCAGCAGCACAGACAGGTTCTCTGGAAACACCATATATTTT. This translates into CASSTDRFSGNTIYF.

The chain employs TRBV2 and TRBJ2-7; 8 bases line up with TRBD1. Germline values: CDR1 SNHLY, CDR2 FYNNEI. There are 15 residues in the CDR3. Trimming at V came to 2 bases and at J to 5 bases, leaving 8 bases not matched to a gene. The CDR3 DNA reads as TGTGCCAGCAGTGAACAGGGGACAGGAGAAGACGAGCAGTACTTC. Its protein is CASSEQGTGEDEQYF.

The rearrangement uses TRBV28 and TRBJ1-2; D is ambiguous. V was pared by 3 bases and J by 3 bases, with 17 bases between. This CDR3 region has 16 residues. Per the germline V gene, CDR1 is MDHEN and CDR2 is SYDVKM. The CDR3 loop reads CASSFGEGGLYYGYTF. As DNA, the CDR3 is TGTGCCAGCAGTTTCGGGGAGGGAGGATTGTACTATGGCTACACCTTC.

The chain couples TRBV3-1 (or the pseudogene TRBV3-2) to TRBJ2-5, with TRBD2 as a possible D gene (5 bases). The germline V and J ends were trimmed by 4 bases and 5 bases, with 17 bases remaining between them. This CDR3 is 15 amino acids long. Germline V gene data show CDR1 as LGHDT and CDR2 as YNNKEL (reference sequence). CDR3 DNA sequence: TGTGCCAGCAGCCTTTTGACTTTGGGCGGGGAGACCCAGTACTTC. Its translation is CASSLLTLGGETQYF.

This sequence joins TRBV6-5 and TRBJ2-1; 7 nucleotides line up with TRBD1. Losses at the gene ends were 6 bases for V and 5 bases for J; bases not matched to a gene: 10. Germline lookup yields CDR1 MNHEY and CDR2 SVGAGI. The CDR3 is 15 amino acids. The CDR3 sequence is CASSSGQAPHNEQFF. CDR3 bases: TGTGCCAGCAGCTCCGGACAGGCCCCCCACAATGAGCAGTTCTTC.

The rearrangement joins TRBV7-2 to TRBJ2-3; 10 positions agree with TRBD2. V shed 1 base and J 2 bases; nucleotides not matched to a gene: 9. Germline V CDR1 and CDR2: SGHTA, FQGNSA. The CDR3 runs 18 residues. Here the CDR3 DNA reads TGTGCCAGCAGCTTAGATGCTCCCACTAGCGGGAACACAGATACGCAGTATTTT. This sequence encodes CASSLDAPTSGNTDTQYF.

The genes are TRBV5-1 and TRBJ2-4; weak D call: TRBD2 (6 bases). The germline CDR1 and CDR2 sequences are SGHRS and YFSETQ. The CDR3 is 13 amino acids. V lost 0 bases and J 9 bases, leaving 10 bases between the germline ends. The CDR3 sequence: CASSLARSGIQYF. CDR3 coding DNA: TGCGCCAGCAGCTTGGCGCGTAGCGGCATTCAGTACTTC.

The chain joins TRBV14 to TRBJ1-3, with TRBD1 as a possible D gene (5 bases). Per the germline V gene, CDR1 is SGHDN and CDR2 is FVKESK. The V end was cut by 1 base, the J end by 4 bases, with 32 bases between. CDR3 length equals 22 residues. The CDR3: CASSQGRETGGPGPRRGNTIYF. The CDR3, as DNA: TGTGCCAGCAGCCAAGGTCGTGAAACGGGGGGACCTGGACCGCGTCGAGGAAACACCATATATTTT. Full variable domain (rest looked up from reference TRBV14 and TRBJ1-3): EAGVTQFPSHSVIEKGQTVTLRCDPISGHDNLYWYRRVMGKEIKFLLHFVKESKQDESGMPNNRFLAERTGGTYSTLKVQPAELEDSGVYFCASSQGRETGGPGPRRGNTIYFGEGSWLTVV.

CDR3 DNA sequence: TGTGCCAGCAGCTTAGCCCCCCGGACACGAAAAAATAAAAGCAATCAGCCCCAGCATTTT. Encoded protein: CASSLAPRTRKNKSNQPQHF. The chain recombines TRBV11-3 with TRBJ1-5, with D possibly being TRBD1 (5 bases). V lost 1 base and J lost 1, with 23 bases in between. The CDR3 length is 20 residues. The germline V gene encodes CDR1 SGHNT and CDR2 YENEEA.

This chain links TRBV11-2 with TRBJ2-5; no reliable D call. Germline CDR1 reads SGHAT; CDR2 reads FQNNGV. CDR3 size: 13 residues. V dropped 1 base and J dropped 5 bases, with 8 bases sitting between them. CDR3 DNA: TGTGCCAGCAGCTTAGTTAATTCGGAGACCCAGTACTTC. Translating gives CASSLVNSETQYF.

The table lists this clone with a few counts. The chain employs TRBV10-2 and TRBJ1-1, with D perhaps matching TRBD1 (5 bases). The V end was cut by 2 bases, the J end by 10 bases, with 11 bases between. CDR1 and CDR2 (germline): WSHSY, SAAADI. The CDR3 spans 12 residues. The CDR3 DNA reads as TGCGCCAGCAGTGAGATGGGGCGCGTAGCTTTCTTT. It encodes CASSEMGRVAFF.

The chain has TRBV5-1 and TRBJ2-7, with D uncertain. CDR3 size: 17 residues. CDR1 and CDR2 (germline): SGHRS, YFSETQ. V was trimmed by 0 bases and J by 3 bases, leaving 19 bases between them. CDR3 in amino acids: CASSLASVAKNIYEQYF. The CDR3 bases are TGCGCCAGCAGCTTGGCCTCGGTAGCAAAGAACATCTACGAGCAGTACTTC.

The chain uses TRBV27 and TRBJ2-7; maybe TRBD2 (6 bases). Germline lookup yields CDR1 MNHEY and CDR2 SMNVEV (reference sequence). V was trimmed by 2 bases and J by 6 bases, leaving 17 bases between them. The CDR3 runs to 15 residues. CDR3 amino acids: CASSLKTGGLGEQYF. DNA for the CDR3: TGTGCCAGCAGTTTAAAAACAGGAGGGTTAGGCGAGCAGTACTTC.

V is TRBV2 and J is TRBJ2-7; tentatively, D is TRBD1 (5 bases). CDR3 size: 12 residues. V lost 6 bases, J lost 3 bases, and 9 bases lay in between. The germline V gene encodes CDR1 SNHLY and CDR2 FYNNEI. In DNA, the CDR3 is TGTGCCAGCAGGACAGCTAACTACGAGCAGTACTTC. Amino acid sequence: CASRTANYEQYF.

This clone was recorded once. The V call is TRBV18, the J call TRBJ1-1; 9 bases are a match to TRBD1. The V and J ends lost 3 bases and 4 bases, in that order; junction bases with no gene match: 9. The CDR3 contains 16 residues. Per germline, CDR1 KGHSH and CDR2 LQKENI. The CDR3 spells CASSPYTGGRVTEAFF. CDR3 nucleotide sequence: TGTGCCAGCTCACCTTATACAGGGGGCCGGGTCACTGAAGCTTTCTTT.

This rearrangement joins TRBV6-5 to TRBJ2-5, with TRBD2 as a possible D gene (5 bases). V lost 5 bases to trimming and J lost 1 base, with 11 bases between them. The germline CDR1 and CDR2 sequences are MNHEY and SVGAGI. The CDR3 is made up of 14 amino acids. The CDR3 DNA reads TGTGCCAGCAGTCCTCAACGGGGCCAAGAGACCCAGTACTTC. It encodes CASSPQRGQETQYF.

This clone was observed once. The chain is built from TRBV12-1 and TRBJ2-7; the D segment call TRBD1 is taken from the table without a DNA check. TRBV12-1 counts as a pseudogene. This CDR3 has 15 residues. In nucleotides, the CDR3 is TGTGCCAGCAGCTGCCGGGACAGGGGCCGGGGCGAGCAGTACTTC. Translating it yields CASSCRDRGRGEQYF.

V gene TRBV18 combines with J gene TRBJ2-3; 10 nucleotides align to TRBD1. Looked up from germline, CDR1 is KGHSH and CDR2 is LQKENI. The CDR3 has 20 residues. The junction had 18 bases not matched to a gene; V was cut back by 3 bases and J by 3 bases. The CDR3 region is CASSPPRGDRGARETDTQYF. As DNA, the CDR3 is TGTGCCAGCTCACCGCCCCGTGGGGACAGGGGCGCTCGCGAGACAGATACGCAGTATTTT.